Listed below are T cell receptor beta chains from one sample, sequenced in a study of OX40 agonist ivuxolimab in advanced cancers. This table comes from immunoSEQ multiplex PCR, and its TCRdb copy is limited to in-frame clones, with some not included. The sample carries tens of thousands of clones, about 90% recorded once. This material consisted of CD4+ or CD8+ T cells sorted from blood, taken in a trial of the OX40 agonist ivuxolimab. The receptor source for this set is an adult with an advanced solid tumor such as melanoma, head and neck, liver or kidney cancer. Both conserved end residues are part of each CDR3. The D gene is left open where the match is weak. Part of the rows lack a size; the others show once, few, many or a class for expanded clones.

V gene,clone size,D gene,CDR3 length,J gene,CDR3 protein,CDR3 DNA
TRBV10-2,-,-,12,TRBJ1-1,CASLSGATEAFF,TGCGCCAGTCTTTCGGGGGCCACTGAAGCTTTCTTT
TRBV30,-,-,12,TRBJ2-7,CAWDRTFYEQYF,TGTGCCTGGGACAGGACCTTCTACGAGCAGTACTTC
TRBV30,-,-,11,TRBJ1-1,CAWSRGTEAFF,TGTGCCTGGAGTAGAGGCACTGAAGCTTTCTTT
TRBV4-1,-,-,14,TRBJ1-4,CASSQRGPNEKLFF,TGCGCCAGCAGCCAACGAGGGCCTAATGAAAAACTGTTTTTT
TRBV19,-,-,11,TRBJ1-2,CASTYGSGRAF,TGTGCCAGTACGTATGGTTCTGGCAGGGCCTTC
TRBV28,-,-,15,TRBJ1-5,CASSFQAQVNQPQHF,TGTGCCAGCAGTTTCCAGGCACAGGTCAATCAGCCCCAGCATTTT
TRBV27,-,-,14,TRBJ2-1,CASSITTGFAEQFF,TGTGCCAGCAGTATCACGACAGGATTTGCAGAGCAGTTCTTC
TRBV28,-,TRBD2,14,TRBJ2-1,CASSLAGVDNEQFF,TGTGCCAGCAGTTTAGCGGGAGTGGACAATGAGCAGTTCTTC
TRBV19,-,TRBD1,15,TRBJ1-5,CASSRDREGDQPQHF,TGTGCCAGTAGCCGGGACAGGGAGGGAGATCAGCCCCAGCATTTT
TRBV5-4,-,TRBD1,14,TRBJ1-2,CASSSSGTGTGYTF,TGTGCCAGCAGCTCCTCCGGGACAGGGACCGGCTACACCTTC
TRBV27,-,-,20,TRBJ2-3,CASSLSIHPGGGFGTDTQYF,TGTGCCAGCAGTTTATCAATTCATCCTGGCGGGGGCTTCGGCACAGATACGCAGTATTTT
TRBV2,-,-,10,TRBJ1-1,CASKWPEAFF,TGTGCCAGCAAGTGGCCTGAAGCTTTCTTT
TRBV25-1,-,TRBD1,15,TRBJ1-1,CASSETRTGETEAFF,TGTGCCAGCAGTGAGACCCGAACAGGGGAAACTGAAGCTTTCTTT
TRBV6-5,-,TRBD1,15,TRBJ1-6,CASSYSTGGSSPLHF,TGTGCCAGCAGTTATTCGACAGGGGGCAGTTCACCCCTCCACTTT
TRBV9,-,TRBD2,15,TRBJ2-1,CASSITSGGFNEQFF,TGTGCCAGCAGCATAACTAGCGGGGGTTTTAATGAGCAGTTCTTC
TRBV30,-,-,15,TRBJ1-5,CAWSDLAGGGQPQHF,TGTGCCTGGAGTGATTTGGCCGGGGGGGGCCAGCCCCAGCATTTT
TRBV6-6,-,TRBD2,14,TRBJ2-2,CASTLTGGLGELFF,TGTGCCAGCACCCTCACGGGGGGGCTCGGGGAGCTGTTTTTT
TRBV5-6,-,TRBD1,17,TRBJ1-5,CASSSKRETGANQPQHF,TGTGCCAGCAGTTCGAAAAGGGAGACAGGGGCCAATCAGCCCCAGCATTTT
TRBV2,-,TRBD1,11,TRBJ2-7,CASLAGTGVYF,TGTGCCAGCCTTGCCGGGACAGGGGTGTACTTC
TRBV30,-,-,13,TRBJ1-2,CAWNLGQQLGYTF,TGTGCCTGGAATCTCGGACAGCAACTTGGCTACACCTTC
TRBV30,once,-,15,TRBJ1-1,CAWSVLVEGDTEAFF,TGTGCCTGGAGTGTTCTCGTTGAGGGGGACACTGAAGCTTTCTTT
TRBV30,once,TRBD2,15,TRBJ2-1,CAWSPGTSSYNEQFF,TGTGCCTGGAGTCCCGGGACTAGCTCCTACAATGAGCAGTTCTTC
TRBV2,once,TRBD1,15,TRBJ2-7,CASMSGQGARSEQYF,TGTGCCAGCATGTCCGGACAGGGGGCGAGGAGCGAGCAGTACTTC
TRBV4-1,-,-,15,TRBJ1-2,CASSQDTDPSRGYTF,TGCGCCAGCAGCCAAGATACTGACCCCTCGCGTGGCTACACCTTC
TRBV6-5,-,-,14,TRBJ2-6,CASSHISGANVLTF,TGTGCCAGCAGTCACATATCTGGGGCCAACGTCCTGACTTTC
TRBV25-1,-,-,11,TRBJ2-5,CASSDWETQYF,TGTGCCAGCAGTGATTGGGAGACCCAGTACTTC
TRBV23-1,-,-,16,TRBJ1-6,CASSQSLAGDNSPLHF,TGCGCCAGCAGTCAATCGTTGGCAGGGGATAATTCACCCCTCCACTTT
TRBV30,-,TRBD1,14,TRBJ1-2,CACVTPGQVAGYTF,TGTGCCTGCGTGACTCCGGGACAGGTCGCTGGCTACACCTTC
TRBV4-2,-,-,16,TRBJ2-7,CASSQEEMGGAFEQYF,TGTGCCAGCAGCCAAGAGGAGATGGGGGGGGCATTTGAGCAGTACTTC
TRBV4-1,-,-,12,TRBJ1-5,CASSHLNQPQHF,TGCGCCAGCAGCCACCTCAATCAGCCCCAGCATTTT
TRBV5-6,-,-,13,TRBJ1-2,CASSSGGYYGYTF,TGTGCCAGCAGCTCTGGCGGGTACTACGGCTACACCTTC
TRBV6-5,once,-,15,TRBJ1-3,CASSYWGQSGNTIYF,TGTGCCAGCAGTTACTGGGGACAATCTGGAAACACCATATATTTT
TRBV11-2,-,-,13,TRBJ1-5,CASSLGEGQPQHF,TGTGCCAGCAGCTTAGGTGAAGGTCAGCCCCAGCATTTT
TRBV11-2,-,-,11,TRBJ1-1,CASSVGREAFF,TGTGCCAGCAGCGTTGGACGTGAAGCTTTCTTT
TRBV5-1,-,TRBD1,13,TRBJ1-1,CASSKGTDTEAFF,TGCGCCAGCAGCAAGGGGACAGACACTGAAGCTTTCTTT
TRBV2,-,-,16,TRBJ1-5,CASSEQPGYLYQPQHF,TGTGCCAGCAGTGAACAGCCAGGGTATTTATATCAGCCCCAGCATTTT
TRBV5-4,-,-,14,TRBJ1-1,CASNKGDGNTEAFF,TGTGCCAGCAACAAGGGGGATGGTAACACTGAAGCTTTCTTT
TRBV2,-,-,13,TRBJ2-7,CASSVAASYEQYF,TGTGCCAGCAGTGTGGCGGCCTCCTACGAGCAGTACTTC
TRBV7-6,-,TRBD2,15,TRBJ2-1,CASSPTAGGGNEQFF,TGTGCCAGCAGCCCGACGGCGGGAGGCGGAAATGAGCAGTTCTTC
TRBV4-2,-,TRBD2,15,TRBJ2-3,CASSPTSWGTDTQYF,TGTGCCAGCAGCCCGACTAGCTGGGGCACAGATACGCAGTATTTT
TRBV29-1,few,-,12,TRBJ1-1,CSVRGSMTEAFF,TGCAGCGTAAGGGGGTCCATGACTGAAGCTTTCTTT
TRBV7-9,-,TRBD1,15,TRBJ1-5,CASSDEWDRTQPQHF,TGTGCCAGCAGCGACGAATGGGACAGAACACAGCCCCAGCATTTT